The sequence of this T cell receptor (beta chain) was determined in a study of blood T cell repertoires in COVID-19. Study context: Samples of COVID-19 (acute and convalescent) were obtained from the United States, Italy and Spain.

Germline CDR1 and CDR2: MDHEN and SYDVKM. The CDR3 is 15 residues long. The ends lost 2 bases at V and 6 bases at J; junction bases unmatched: 7. This clone has more than one count but fewer than ten. The assay was immunoSEQ multiplex PCR, and TCRdb's table has in-frame clones only and misses some. The sample yields approximately 110,000 clones, approximately 70% seen once. This clonotype was obtained from a man aged 80 or over with acute or convalescent COVID-19. The chain recombines TRBV28 with TRBJ1-5; 7 positions match TRBD1. The sequenced material came from peripheral blood. DNA of the CDR3: TGTGCCAGCAGTTTAAACAGGGGTTCATCTCAGCCCCAGCATTTT. Protein sequence: CASSLNRGSSQPQHF.